The T cell receptor beta chain under discussion was sequenced for a study of blood T cell repertoires in COVID-19. Background on the study: Samples representing acute and convalescent COVID-19 were sourced from the United States, Italy and Spain.

The V gene's germline CDR1 is SGHTA and CDR2 FQGTGA. With 5 bases clipped from V and 8 bases from J, the junction kept 5 bases outside the gene matches. This CDR3 spans 15 amino acids. This clone was seen only once. Clones were sequenced by immunoSEQ multiplex PCR, and TCRdb holds only the in-frame ones, with some missing. The data hold a few hundred thousand clones, with around 81% observed a single time. Enrollees, about 18 to 89 years old, lived in 24 US areas. The material sequenced was PBMCs or T cells enriched from blood (not recorded which). V gene TRBV7-3 combines with J gene TRBJ2-1; 14 bases are shared with TRBD2. The sequence was obtained from a man in his forties or fifties who had recovered from COVID-19. Here the CDR3 reads CASSQGTSGRDEQFF. Written as DNA, the CDR3 is TGTGCCAGCAGCCAAGGGACTAGCGGGAGAGATGAGCAGTTCTTC.